The T cell receptor (beta chain) described here comes from a study of T cells in narcolepsy. Study background: Enrolled donors included narcolepsy type 1 or type 2 patients and healthy controls.

Study results and caveats: Healthy controls reportedly lacked the autoreactive clonotypes serially found in patients' blood. Same-patient CSF and blood CD4+ T cell clonotypes included HCRT-specific and TRIB2-specific autoreactive ones.

Regarding this clone: Its target is unknown.

Trimming took 3 bases from V and 4 from J, leaving 12 bases between them. Germline V gene data show CDR1 as GTSNPN and CDR2 as SVGIG (reference sequence). This CDR3 has 13 amino acids. The repertoire was sequenced with immunoSEQ multiplex PCR; TCRdb's copy has only in-frame clones and lacks some. The sample consists of roughly 34,000 clones, approximately 80% of them appearing once. Source material: CD45RA- memory CD4+ T cells from PBMCs. The gene calls are TRBV30 and TRBJ1-2; D remains ambiguous. The receptor's source is a human donor with narcolepsy. The CDR3 reads CAWSVLGGYGYTF. CDR3 DNA: TGTGCCTGGAGCGTGCTGGGTGGCTATGGCTACACCTTC.